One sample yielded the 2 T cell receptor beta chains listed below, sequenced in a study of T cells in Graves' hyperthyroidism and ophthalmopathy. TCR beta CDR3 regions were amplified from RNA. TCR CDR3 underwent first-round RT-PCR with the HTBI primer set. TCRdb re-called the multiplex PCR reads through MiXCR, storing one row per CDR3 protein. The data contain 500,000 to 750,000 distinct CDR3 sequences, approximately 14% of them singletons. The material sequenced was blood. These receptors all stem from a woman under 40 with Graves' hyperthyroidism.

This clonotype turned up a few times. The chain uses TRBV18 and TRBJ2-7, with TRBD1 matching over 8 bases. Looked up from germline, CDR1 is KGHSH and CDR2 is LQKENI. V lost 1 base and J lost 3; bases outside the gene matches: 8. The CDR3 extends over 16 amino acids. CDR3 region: CASSPRRQGSYYEQYF. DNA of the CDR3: TGTGCCAGCTCACCACGGAGACAGGGGTCATACTACGAGCAGTACTTC.

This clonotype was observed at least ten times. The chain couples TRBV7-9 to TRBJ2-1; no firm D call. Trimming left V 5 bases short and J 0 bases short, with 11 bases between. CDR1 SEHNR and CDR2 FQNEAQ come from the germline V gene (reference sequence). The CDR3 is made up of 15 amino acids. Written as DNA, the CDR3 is TGTGCCAGCAGCCATTTGGAGCCCTCCTACAATGAGCAGTTCTTC. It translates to CASSHLEPSYNEQFF.